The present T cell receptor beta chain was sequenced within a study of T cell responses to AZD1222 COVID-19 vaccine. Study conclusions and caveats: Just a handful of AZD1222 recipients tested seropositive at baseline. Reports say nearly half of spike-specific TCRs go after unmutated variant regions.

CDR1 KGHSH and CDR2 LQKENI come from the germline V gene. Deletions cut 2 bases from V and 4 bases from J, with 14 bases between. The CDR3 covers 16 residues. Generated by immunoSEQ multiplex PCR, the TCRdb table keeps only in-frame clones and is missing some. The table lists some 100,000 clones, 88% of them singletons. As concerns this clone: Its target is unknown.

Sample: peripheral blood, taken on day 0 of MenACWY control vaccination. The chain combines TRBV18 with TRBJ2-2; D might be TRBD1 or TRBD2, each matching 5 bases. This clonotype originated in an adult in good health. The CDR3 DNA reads TGTGCCAGCTCACCATTTTCCAGGGAGTTCACCGGGGAGCTGTTTTTT. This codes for CASSPFSREFTGELFF.